Given below is one T cell receptor beta chain in context. What it binds is unknown. TCRdb reprocessed the 5' RACE reads and keeps a single row for each CDR3 protein, giving no DNA. Here the sample table reports 400,000 or so distinct CDR3 sequences. CDR3 length equals 16 residues. Germline V gene data show CDR1 as LNHDA and CDR2 as SQIVND (reference sequence). This record belongs to a study of T cells expressing NK-cell markers. Overall study findings and caveats: A few donors' CD3+CD56-NKG2C+ cells were dominated by the same clonotypes. NKG2C+ dominant clonotype frequencies in roughly six donors were about 1.0-7.5% of CD8+ T cells.

Specimen: blood T cells: a sorted CD56 or NKG2C T cell subset, CD4+ or CD8+ T cells, or bulk PBMC T cells (not recorded which). This sequence joins TRBV19 and TRBJ2-1. The receptor was derived from a woman aged 50 to 65 in good health. The CDR3 spells CASSIAQSASYNEQFF.